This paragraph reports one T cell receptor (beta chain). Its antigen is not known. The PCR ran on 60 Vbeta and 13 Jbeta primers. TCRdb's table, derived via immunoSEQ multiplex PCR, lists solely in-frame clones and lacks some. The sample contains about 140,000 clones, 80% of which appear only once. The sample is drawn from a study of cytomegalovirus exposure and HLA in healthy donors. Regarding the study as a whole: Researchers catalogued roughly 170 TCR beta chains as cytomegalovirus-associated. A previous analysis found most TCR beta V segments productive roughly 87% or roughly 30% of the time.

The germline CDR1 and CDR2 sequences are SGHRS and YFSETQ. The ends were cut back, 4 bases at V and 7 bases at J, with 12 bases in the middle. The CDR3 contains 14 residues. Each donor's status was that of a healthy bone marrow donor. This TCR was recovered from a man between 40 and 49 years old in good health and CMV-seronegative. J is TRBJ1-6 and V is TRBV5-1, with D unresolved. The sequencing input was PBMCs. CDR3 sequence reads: CASSITDPNSPLHF. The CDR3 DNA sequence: TGCGCCAGCAGCATCACAGACCCGAATTCACCCCTCCACTTT.